This T cell receptor beta chain comes out of a study of CD8 T cells in ankylosing spondylitis. V shed 0 bases and J shed 2 bases, with 10 bases lying between them. Germline V gene lookup returns CDR1 DFQATT and CDR2 SNEGSKA (reference sequence). The CDR3 length is 15 residues. MiXCR, applied by TCRdb to the 5' RACE reads, yields one record per CDR3 protein. Among 750,000 to 850,000 distinct CDR3 sequences listed, 12% were seen once. Overall study findings and caveats: One TCR beta motif, made up of 7 or 8 highly homologous variants, appeared characteristic of ankylosing spondylitis blood.

This clonotype was seen at least ten times. Its antigen remains unidentified. The TCR sequence derives from a male donor with ankylosing spondylitis. The chain couples TRBV20-1 to TRBJ2-2; D is unresolved. Sequencing was performed on blood, either unsorted or a sorted T cell fraction (not recorded which). The CDR3 loop reads CSARDRTVNTGELFF. The DNA of the CDR3 is TGCAGTGCTAGAGATAGGACCGTTAACACCGGGGAGCTGTTTTTT.